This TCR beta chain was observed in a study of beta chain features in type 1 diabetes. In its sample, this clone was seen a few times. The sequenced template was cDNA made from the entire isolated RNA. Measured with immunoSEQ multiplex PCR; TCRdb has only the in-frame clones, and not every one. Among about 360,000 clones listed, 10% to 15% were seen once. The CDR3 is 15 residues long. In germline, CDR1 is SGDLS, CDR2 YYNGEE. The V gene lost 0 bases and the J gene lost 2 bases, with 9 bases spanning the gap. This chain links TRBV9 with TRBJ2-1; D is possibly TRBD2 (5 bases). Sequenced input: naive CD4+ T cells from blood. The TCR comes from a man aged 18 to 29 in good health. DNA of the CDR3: TGTGCCAGCAGCGTAGGAGGGAACCCCTACAATGAGCAGTTCTTC. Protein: CASSVGGNPYNEQFF.